This TCR beta chain was sequenced for a study of tumor-infiltrating lymphocytes in primary liver carcinoma. The sample holds one count of this clonotype. Antigen unknown. Mismatch with germline at one junction end may stem from a read error. Study outcomes and limitations: Less overlap was seen in tumor-adjacent and tumor-blood pairs than in tumor region pairs.

The CDR3 runs 14 residues. Germline V gene data show CDR1 as ENHRY and CDR2 as SYGVKD. A primer in the constant region served to generate TCR beta cDNA from roughly 520 ng of total RNA. Researchers made the TCR beta libraries by running three nested multiplex PCR rounds with slightly modified ARM-PCR. The study ran its first two PCR rounds for approximately 11 cycles each, using TRBV1-TRBV30 forward primers and a C-beta reverse primer. TCRdb analysed the multiplex PCR reads with MiXCR anew, one entry per CDR3 protein. The data show 180,000 or so distinct CDR3 sequences, less than 65% seen once. The source of the blood RNA was unsorted whole blood, and germline DNA was extracted as well.

This sequence originates from a middle-aged man with primary liver carcinoma and hepatitis B virus infection. Sequencing input: peripheral blood. The chain is built from TRBV10-3 and TRBJ2-3, with D unclear. The CDR3 is CVISESSLGDTQYF. Written as DNA, the CDR3 is TGTGTCATCAGTGAGTCATCCTTAGGAGATACGCAGTATTTT.